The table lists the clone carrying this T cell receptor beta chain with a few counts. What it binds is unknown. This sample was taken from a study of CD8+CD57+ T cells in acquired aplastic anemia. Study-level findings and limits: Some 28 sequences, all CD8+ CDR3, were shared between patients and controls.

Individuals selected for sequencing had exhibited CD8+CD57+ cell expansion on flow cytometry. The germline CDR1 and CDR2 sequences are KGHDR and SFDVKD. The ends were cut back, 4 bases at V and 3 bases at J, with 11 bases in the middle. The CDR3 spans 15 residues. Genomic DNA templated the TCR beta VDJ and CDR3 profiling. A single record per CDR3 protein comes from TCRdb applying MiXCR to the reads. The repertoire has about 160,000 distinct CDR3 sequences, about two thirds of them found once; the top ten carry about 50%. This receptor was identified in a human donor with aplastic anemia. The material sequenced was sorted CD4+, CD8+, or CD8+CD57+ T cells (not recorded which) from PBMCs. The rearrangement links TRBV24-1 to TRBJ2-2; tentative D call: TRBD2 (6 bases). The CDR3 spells CATSESSGHTGELFF. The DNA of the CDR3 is TGTGCCACCAGTGAGAGTAGCGGACACACCGGGGAGCTGTTTTTT.